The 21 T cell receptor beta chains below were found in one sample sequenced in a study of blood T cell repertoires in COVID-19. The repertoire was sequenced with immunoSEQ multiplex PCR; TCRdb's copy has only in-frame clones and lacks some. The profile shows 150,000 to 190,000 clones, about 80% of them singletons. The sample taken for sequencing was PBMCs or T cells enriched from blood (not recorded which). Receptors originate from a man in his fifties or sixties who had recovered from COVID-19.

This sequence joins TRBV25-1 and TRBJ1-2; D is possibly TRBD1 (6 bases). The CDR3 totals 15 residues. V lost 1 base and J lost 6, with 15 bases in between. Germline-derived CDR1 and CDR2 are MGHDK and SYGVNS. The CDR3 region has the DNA TGTGCCAGCAGTGAATTTCGGGTTAAGGGGGATGGCTACACCTTC. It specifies CASSEFRVKGDGYTF.

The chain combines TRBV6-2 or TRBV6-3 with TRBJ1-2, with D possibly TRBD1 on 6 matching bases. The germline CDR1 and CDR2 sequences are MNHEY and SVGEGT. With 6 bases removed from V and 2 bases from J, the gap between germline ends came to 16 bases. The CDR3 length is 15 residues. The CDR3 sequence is CASSKGLDSNYGYTF. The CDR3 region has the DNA TGTGCCAGCAGCAAGGGGTTGGACAGCAACTATGGCTACACCTTC.

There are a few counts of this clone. The CDR3 DNA reads as TGTGCCAGCAGTGAAAACAGGGGCGAGATCCGAGGCGAAAAACTGTTTTTT. Protein: CASSENRGEIRGEKLFF. The chain is built from TRBV2 and TRBJ1-4, with TRBD1 matching 7 bases. This CDR3 is built from 17 residues. Trimming at V came to 2 bases and at J to 8 bases, leaving 14 bases not matched to a gene. Germline V gene sequence: CDR1 SNHLY, CDR2 FYNNEI. Drawing the rest from reference TRBV2 and TRBJ1-4, the complete variable domain is EPEVTQTPSHQVTQMGQEVILRCVPISNHLYFYWYRQILGQKVEFLVSFYNNEISEKSEIFDDQFSVERPDGSNFTLKIRSTKLEDSAMYFCASSENRGEIRGEKLFFGSGTQLSVL.

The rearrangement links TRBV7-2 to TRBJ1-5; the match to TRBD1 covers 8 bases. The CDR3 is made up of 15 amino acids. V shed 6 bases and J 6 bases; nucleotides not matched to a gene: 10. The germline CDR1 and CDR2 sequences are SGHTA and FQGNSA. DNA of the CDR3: TGTGCCAGCAGACAGACAGGGGTCCCCGTTCAGCCCCAGCATTTT. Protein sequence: CASRQTGVPVQPQHF.

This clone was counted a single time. DNA of the CDR3: TGTGCCAGCTCATCCTCGGACAGCCCAGTCTACAATGAGCAGTTCTTC. Translating it yields CASSSSDSPVYNEQFF. V gene TRBV18 combines with J gene TRBJ2-1; tentative D call: TRBD1 (6 bases). Germline CDR1 is KGHSH and CDR2 is LQKENI. This CDR3 comprises 16 residues. V lost 5 bases and J lost 3, with 17 bases in between.

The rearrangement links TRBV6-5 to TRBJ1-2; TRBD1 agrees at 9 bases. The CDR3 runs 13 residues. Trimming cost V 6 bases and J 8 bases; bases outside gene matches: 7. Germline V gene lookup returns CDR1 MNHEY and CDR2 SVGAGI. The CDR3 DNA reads TGTGCCAGCAGGGCCGGGACAGGGCGCGGCTACACCTTC. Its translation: CASRAGTGRGYTF.

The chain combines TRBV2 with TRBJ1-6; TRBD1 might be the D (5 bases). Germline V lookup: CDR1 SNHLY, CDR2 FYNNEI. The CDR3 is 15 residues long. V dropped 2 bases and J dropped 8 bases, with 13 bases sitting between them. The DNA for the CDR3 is TGTGCCAGCAGTGAAAGCGGGACGGGGTATTCACCCCTCCACTTT. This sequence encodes CASSESGTGYSPLHF.

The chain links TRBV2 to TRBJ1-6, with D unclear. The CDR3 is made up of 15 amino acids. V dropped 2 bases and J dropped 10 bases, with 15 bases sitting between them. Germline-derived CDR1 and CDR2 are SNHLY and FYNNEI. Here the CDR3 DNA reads TGTGCCAGCAGTGAAAATATAGTTTCTCGGTCACCCCTCCACTTT. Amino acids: CASSENIVSRSPLHF.

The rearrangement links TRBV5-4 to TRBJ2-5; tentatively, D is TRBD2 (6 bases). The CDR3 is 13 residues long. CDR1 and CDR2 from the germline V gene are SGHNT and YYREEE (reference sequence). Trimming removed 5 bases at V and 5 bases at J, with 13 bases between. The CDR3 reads CASRAGGAETQYF. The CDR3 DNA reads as TGTGCCAGCAGGGCTGGCGGGGCGGAGACCCAGTACTTC.

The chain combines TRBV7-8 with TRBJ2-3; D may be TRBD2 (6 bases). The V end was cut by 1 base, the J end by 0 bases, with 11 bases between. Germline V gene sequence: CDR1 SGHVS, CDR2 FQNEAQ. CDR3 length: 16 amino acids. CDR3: CASSLGGGESTDTQYF. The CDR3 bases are TGTGCCAGCAGCTTAGGGGGCGGGGAGAGCACAGATACGCAGTATTTT. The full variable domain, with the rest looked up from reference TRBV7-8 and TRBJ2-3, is GAGVSQSPRYKVAKRGQDVALRCDPISGHVSLFWYQQALGQGPEFLTYFQNEAQLDKSGLPSDRFFAERPEGSVSTLKIQRTQQEDSAVYLCASSLGGGESTDTQYFGPGTRLTVL.

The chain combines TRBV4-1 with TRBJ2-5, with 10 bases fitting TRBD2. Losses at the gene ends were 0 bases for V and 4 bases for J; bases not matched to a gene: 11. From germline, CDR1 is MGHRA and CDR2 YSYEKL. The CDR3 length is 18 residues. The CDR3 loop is CASSQDPFSSGGRETQYF. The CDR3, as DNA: TGCGCCAGCAGCCAAGATCCTTTTTCTAGCGGGGGTAGAGAGACCCAGTACTTC.

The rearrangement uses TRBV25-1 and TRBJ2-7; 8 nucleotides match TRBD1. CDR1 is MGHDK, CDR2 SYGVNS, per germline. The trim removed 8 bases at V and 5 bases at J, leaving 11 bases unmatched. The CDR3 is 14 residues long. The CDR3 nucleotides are TGTGCCAGCGCCTTCCCGGGACAGGAAAACGAGCAGTACTTC. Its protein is CASAFPGQENEQYF.

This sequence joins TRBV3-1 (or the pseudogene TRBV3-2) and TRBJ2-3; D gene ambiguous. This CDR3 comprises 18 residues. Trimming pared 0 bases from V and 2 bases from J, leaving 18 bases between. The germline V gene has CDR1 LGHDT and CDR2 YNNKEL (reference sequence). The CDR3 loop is CASSQDIPLKLHTDTQYF. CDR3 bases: TGTGCCAGCAGCCAAGATATTCCCTTAAAGCTCCACACAGATACGCAGTATTTT.

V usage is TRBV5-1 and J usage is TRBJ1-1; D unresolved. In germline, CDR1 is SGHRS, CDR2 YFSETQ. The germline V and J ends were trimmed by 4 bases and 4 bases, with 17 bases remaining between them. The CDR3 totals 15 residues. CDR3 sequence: CASSPSVQVTTEAFF. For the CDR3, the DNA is TGCGCCAGCAGCCCCTCGGTGCAGGTTACCACTGAAGCTTTCTTT. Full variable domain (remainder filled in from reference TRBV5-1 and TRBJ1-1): KAGVTQTPRYLIKTRGQQVTLSCSPISGHRSVSWYQQTPGQGLQFLFEYFSETQRNKGNFPGRFSGRQFSNSRSEMNVSTLELGDSALYLCASSPSVQVTTEAFFGQGTRLTVV.

The chain's CDR3 is CASSLNTGTNKETQYF. The CDR3 DNA is TGTGCCAGCAGCTTGAACACCGGGACTAACAAAGAGACCCAGTACTTC. V is TRBV5-4 and J is TRBJ2-5; the match to TRBD2 covers 7 bases. The germline gives CDR1 SGHNT, CDR2 YYREEE (reference sequence). The CDR3 consists of 16 residues. V trimming: 1 base; J trimming: 3 bases; junction bases outside the gene matches: 9. The full variable domain, with the rest looked up from reference TRBV5-4 and TRBJ2-5, is ETGVTQSPTHLIKTRGQQVTLRCSSQSGHNTVSWYQQALGQGPQFIFQYYREEENGRGNFPPRFSGLQFPNYSSELNVNALELDDSALYLCASSLNTGTNKETQYFGPGTRLLVL.

CDR3 DNA: TGTGCCAGCAGCCCAGACATGGCCATTCAGTACTTC. Its protein is CASSPDMAIQYF. The chain employs TRBV6-5 and TRBJ2-4; D unclear. The CDR3 extends over 12 amino acids. In germline, CDR1 is MNHEY, CDR2 SVGAGI. Trimming took 6 bases from V and 9 from J, leaving 12 bases between them.

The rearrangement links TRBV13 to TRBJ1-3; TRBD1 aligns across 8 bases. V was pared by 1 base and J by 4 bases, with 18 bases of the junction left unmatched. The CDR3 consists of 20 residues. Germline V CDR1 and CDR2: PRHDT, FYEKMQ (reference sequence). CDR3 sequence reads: CASSLVGDLQGASLGNTIYF. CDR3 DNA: TGTGCCAGCAGCTTAGTAGGCGATTTGCAGGGGGCTTCGCTCGGAAACACCATATATTTT.

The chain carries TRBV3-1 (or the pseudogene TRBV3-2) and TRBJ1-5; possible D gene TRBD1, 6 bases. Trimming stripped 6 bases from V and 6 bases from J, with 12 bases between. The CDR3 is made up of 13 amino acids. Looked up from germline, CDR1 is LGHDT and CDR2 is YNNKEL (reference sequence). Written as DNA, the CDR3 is TGTGCCAGCAGTCACAGGGTGGGTCAGCCCCAGCATTTT. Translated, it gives CASSHRVGQPQHF.

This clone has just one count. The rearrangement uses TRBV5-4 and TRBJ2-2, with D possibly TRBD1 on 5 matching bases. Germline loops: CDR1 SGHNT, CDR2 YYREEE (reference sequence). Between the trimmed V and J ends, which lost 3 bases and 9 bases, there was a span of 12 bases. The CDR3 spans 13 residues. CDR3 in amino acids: CASSCPGCRELFF. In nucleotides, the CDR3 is TGTGCCAGCAGCTGCCCAGGGTGCAGGGAGCTGTTTTTT.

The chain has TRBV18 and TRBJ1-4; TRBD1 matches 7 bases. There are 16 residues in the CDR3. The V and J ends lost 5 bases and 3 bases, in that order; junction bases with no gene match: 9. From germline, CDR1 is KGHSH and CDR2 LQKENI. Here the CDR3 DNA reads TGTGCCAGCTCAGCTGACAGGGCGGCCGCTAATGAAAAACTGTTTTTT. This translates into CASSADRAAANEKLFF.

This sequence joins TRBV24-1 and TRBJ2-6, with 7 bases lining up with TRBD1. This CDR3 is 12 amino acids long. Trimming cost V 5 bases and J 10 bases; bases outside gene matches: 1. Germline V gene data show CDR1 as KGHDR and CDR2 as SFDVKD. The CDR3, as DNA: TGTGCCACCAGTGCACAGGGGAACGTCCTGACTTTC. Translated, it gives CATSAQGNVLTF.